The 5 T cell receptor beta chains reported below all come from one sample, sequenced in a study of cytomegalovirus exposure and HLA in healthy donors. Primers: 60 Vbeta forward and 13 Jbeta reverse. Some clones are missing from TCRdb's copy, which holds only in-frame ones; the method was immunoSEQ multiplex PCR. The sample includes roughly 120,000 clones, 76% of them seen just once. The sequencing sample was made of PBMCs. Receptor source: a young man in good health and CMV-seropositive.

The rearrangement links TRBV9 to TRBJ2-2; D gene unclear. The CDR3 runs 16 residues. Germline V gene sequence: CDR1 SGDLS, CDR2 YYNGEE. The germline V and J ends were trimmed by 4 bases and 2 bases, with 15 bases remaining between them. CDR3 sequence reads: CASSLRQAFNTGELFF. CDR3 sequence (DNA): TGTGCCAGCAGCCTTCGTCAGGCCTTCAACACCGGGGAGCTGTTTTTT.

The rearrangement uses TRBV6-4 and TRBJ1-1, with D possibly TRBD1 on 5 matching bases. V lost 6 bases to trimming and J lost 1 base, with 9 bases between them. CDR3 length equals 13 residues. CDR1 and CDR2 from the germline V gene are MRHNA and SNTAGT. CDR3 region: CASRDSPNTEAFF. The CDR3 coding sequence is TGTGCCAGCAGAGACAGCCCGAACACTGAAGCTTTCTTT.

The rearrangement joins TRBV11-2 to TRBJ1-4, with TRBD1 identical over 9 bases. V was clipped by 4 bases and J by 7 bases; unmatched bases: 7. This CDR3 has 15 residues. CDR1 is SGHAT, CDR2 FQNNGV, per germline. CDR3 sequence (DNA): TGTGCCAGCAGCTACGGACAGGGGCCAGGTGAAAAACTGTTTTTT. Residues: CASSYGQGPGEKLFF.

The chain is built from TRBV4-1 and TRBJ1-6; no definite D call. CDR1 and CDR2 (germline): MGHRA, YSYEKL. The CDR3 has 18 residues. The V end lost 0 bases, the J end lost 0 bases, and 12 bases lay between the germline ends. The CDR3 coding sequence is TGCGCCAGCAGCCAAGAAAGTAGCCCTAGCTCCTATAATTCACCCCTCCACTTT. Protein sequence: CASSQESSPSSYNSPLHF.

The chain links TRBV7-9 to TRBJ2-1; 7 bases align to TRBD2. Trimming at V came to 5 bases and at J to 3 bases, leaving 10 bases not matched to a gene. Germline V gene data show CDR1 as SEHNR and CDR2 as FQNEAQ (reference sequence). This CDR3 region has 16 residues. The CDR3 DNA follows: TGTGCCAGCAGCCCTCCGACTAGCCCCCACTACAATGAGCAGTTCTTC. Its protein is CASSPPTSPHYNEQFF.